These 12 T cell receptor beta chains were sequenced from one sample in a study of OX40 agonist ivuxolimab in advanced cancers. The method was the immunoSEQ multiplex PCR assay. TCRdb obtained this table from immuneACCESS and retained in-frame rearrangements with V and J assigned. These tables miss some clones; where compared with another copy, unresolved V genes account for less than half of the shortfall, and the remainder is unexplained. Present in this sample are fewer than 80,000 clones, around 83% of which were seen just once. The ten top clones hold roughly 3.3% of the sample. The material was CD4+ or CD8+ T cells sorted from blood, obtained in a trial of the OX40 agonist ivuxolimab. These receptors came from an adult with an advanced solid tumor such as melanoma, head and neck, liver or kidney cancer.

J is TRBJ2-5 and V is TRBV6-5; 10 bases are shared with TRBD1. With V trimmed by 0 bases and J by 4 bases, 5 bases remained unmatched. The CDR3 covers 16 residues. Germline assignment: CDR1 MNHEY and CDR2 SVGAGI. CDR3 nucleotide sequence: TGTGCCAGCAGTTACTCGACAGGGGGCGAGTTAGAGACCCAGTACTTC. This sequence encodes CASSYSTGGELETQYF.

This clone was counted a single time. V is TRBV19 and J is TRBJ1-1; D uncertain. V lost 3 bases to trimming and J lost 0 bases, with 11 bases between them. Germline loops: CDR1 LNHDA, CDR2 SQIVND (reference sequence). This CDR3 comprises 15 residues. CDR3 amino acids: CASSIGVLLNTEAFF. DNA for the CDR3: TGTGCCAGTAGTATTGGGGTACTCCTGAACACTGAAGCTTTCTTT.

The chain combines TRBV7-3 with TRBJ2-3; D unclear. Germline V gene lookup returns CDR1 SGHTA and CDR2 FQGTGA. V shed 2 bases and J shed 2 bases, with 5 bases lying between them. CDR3 length equals 13 residues. CDR3 DNA sequence: TGTGCCAGCAGCTTACCGAACACAGATACGCAGTATTTT. Translating gives CASSLPNTDTQYF.

This sequence joins TRBV7-6 and TRBJ2-6, with TRBD2 as a possible D gene (6 bases). Germline V gene sequence: CDR1 SGHVS, CDR2 FNYEAQ. The CDR3 length is 17 residues. V was clipped by 5 bases and J by 0 bases, with 14 bases between them. The CDR3 DNA sequence: TGTGCCAGCAGCGGGGGAGGCCACTCCTCTGGGGCCAACGTCCTGACTTTC. Translated, it gives CASSGGGHSSGANVLTF.

The V and J genes are TRBV5-6 and TRBJ1-6; maybe TRBD1 (5 bases). The CDR3 contains 16 residues. V was pared by 2 bases and J by 5 bases, with 14 bases between. Germline CDR1 reads SGHDT; CDR2 reads YYEEEE. The CDR3 loop reads CASSLGRGTNNSPLHF. The DNA for the CDR3 is TGTGCCAGCAGCTTAGGAAGGGGCACTAATAATTCACCCCTCCACTTT.

This clone has more than one count but fewer than ten. The J gene is TRBJ1-5, the V gene TRBV7-8; TRBD1 is a possible D gene (6 bases). The germline V gene encodes CDR1 SGHVS and CDR2 FQNEAQ. V was shortened by 5 bases and J by 7 bases, with 15 bases between the two germline ends. The CDR3 runs to 14 residues. CDR3 in amino acids: CASSRTENQQPQHF. Here the CDR3 DNA reads TGTGCCAGCAGCCGGACAGAAAATCAGCAGCCCCAGCATTTT. Drawing the rest from reference TRBV7-8 and TRBJ1-5, the complete variable domain is GAGVSQSPRYKVAKRGQDVALRCDPISGHVSLFWYQQALGQGPEFLTYFQNEAQLDKSGLPSDRFFAERPEGSVSTLKIQRTQQEDSAVYLCASSRTENQQPQHFGDGTRLSIL.

This sequence joins TRBV18 and TRBJ2-5, with D maybe TRBD2 (6 bases). Trimming removed 6 bases at V and 5 bases at J, with 13 bases between. CDR1 is KGHSH, CDR2 LQKENI, per germline. The length of the CDR3 is 13 residues. Here the CDR3 reads CASSGTGRETQYF. For the CDR3, the DNA is TGTGCCAGCTCGGGTACTGGGAGGGAGACCCAGTACTTC. The variable domain in full, completed from reference TRBV18 and TRBJ2-5, reads NAGVMQNPRHLVRRRGQEARLRCSPMKGHSHVYWYRQLPEEGLKFMVYLQKENIIDESGMPKERFSAEFPKEGPSILRIQQVVRGDSAAYFCASSGTGRETQYFGPGTRLLVL.

This sequence joins TRBV28 and TRBJ2-1; TRBD1 might be the D (6 bases). This CDR3 has 16 amino acids. Germline V lookup: CDR1 MDHEN, CDR2 SYDVKM. Trimming took 3 bases from V and 5 from J, leaving 17 bases between them. CDR3 sequence: CASSLGSAGANNEQFF. CDR3 nucleotides: TGTGCCAGCAGTTTGGGCTCGGCAGGGGCTAACAATGAGCAGTTCTTC.

The chain links TRBV6-1 to TRBJ2-5; D possibly matches TRBD1 or TRBD2 (5 bases each). Per germline, CDR1 MNHNS and CDR2 SASEGT. V lost 7 bases and J lost 2, with 14 bases in between. There are 14 residues in the CDR3. In DNA, the CDR3 is TGTGCCAGCACCGCCGGGGCGGCTCAAGAGACCCAGTACTTC. It is translated as CASTAGAAQETQYF.

The rearrangement joins TRBV5-1 to TRBJ2-5, with D perhaps matching TRBD1 (6 bases). The CDR3 runs to 14 residues. CDR1 and CDR2 from the germline V gene are SGHRS and YFSETQ. V shed 7 bases and J shed 5 bases, with 18 bases lying between them. The CDR3 loop reads CASADPTQGETQYF. CDR3 nucleotides: TGCGCCAGCGCGGATCCGACGCAGGGGGAGACCCAGTACTTC.

V gene TRBV30 combines with J gene TRBJ1-2, with D uncertain. The CDR3 totals 14 residues. V lost 3 bases and J 5 bases, leaving 16 bases between the germline ends. Germline V gene sequence: CDR1 GTSNPN, CDR2 SVGIG (reference sequence). This CDR3 is CAWRTVTRVYGYTF. CDR3 bases: TGTGCCTGGAGGACCGTGACCAGAGTTTATGGCTACACCTTC.

This sequence joins TRBV14 and TRBJ2-2; TRBD1 matches at 8 bases. Per germline, CDR1 SGHDN and CDR2 FVKESK. CDR3 length: 19 amino acids. V trimming: 4 bases; J trimming: 2 bases; junction bases outside the gene matches: 15. The CDR3 is CASSPFPGQGIVNTGELFF. CDR3 DNA sequence: TGTGCCAGCAGCCCTTTCCCTGGACAGGGCATAGTTAACACCGGGGAGCTGTTTTTT. Full variable domain (rest looked up from reference TRBV14 and TRBJ2-2): EAGVTQFPSHSVIEKGQTVTLRCDPISGHDNLYWYRRVMGKEIKFLLHFVKESKQDESGMPNNRFLAERTGGTYSTLKVQPAELEDSGVYFCASSPFPGQGIVNTGELFFGEGSRLTVL.